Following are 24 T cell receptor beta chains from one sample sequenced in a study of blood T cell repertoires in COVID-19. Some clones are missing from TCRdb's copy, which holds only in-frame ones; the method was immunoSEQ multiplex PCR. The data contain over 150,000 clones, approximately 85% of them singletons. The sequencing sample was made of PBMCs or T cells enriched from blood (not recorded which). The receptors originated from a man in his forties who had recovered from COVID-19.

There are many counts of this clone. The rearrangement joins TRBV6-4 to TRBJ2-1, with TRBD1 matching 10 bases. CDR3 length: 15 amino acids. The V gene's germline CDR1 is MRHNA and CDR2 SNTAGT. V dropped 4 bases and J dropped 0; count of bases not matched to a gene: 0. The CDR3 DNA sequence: TGTGCCAGCAGTGGGACAGGGGGCTCCTACAATGAGCAGTTCTTC. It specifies CASSGTGGSYNEQFF.

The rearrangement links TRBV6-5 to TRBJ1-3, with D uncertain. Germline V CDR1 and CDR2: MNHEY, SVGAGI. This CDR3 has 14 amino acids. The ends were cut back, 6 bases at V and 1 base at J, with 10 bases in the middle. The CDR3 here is CASSIGSSGNTIYF. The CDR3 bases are TGTGCCAGCAGCATCGGGTCTTCTGGAAACACCATATATTTT.

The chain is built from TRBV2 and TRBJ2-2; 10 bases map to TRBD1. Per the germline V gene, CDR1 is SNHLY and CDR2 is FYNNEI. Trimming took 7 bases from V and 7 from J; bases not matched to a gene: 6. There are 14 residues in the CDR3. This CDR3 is CASTGQGVDGELFF. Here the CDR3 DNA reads TGTGCCAGCACTGGACAGGGGGTCGACGGGGAGCTGTTTTTT.

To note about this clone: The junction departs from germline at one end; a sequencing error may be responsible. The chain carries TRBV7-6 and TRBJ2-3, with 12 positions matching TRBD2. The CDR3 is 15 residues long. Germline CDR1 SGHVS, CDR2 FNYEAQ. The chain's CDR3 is CASSLAGGQGDTQYF. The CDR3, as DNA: TGTGCCAGCAGCCTAGCGGGGGGGCAGGGAGATACGCAGTATTTT.

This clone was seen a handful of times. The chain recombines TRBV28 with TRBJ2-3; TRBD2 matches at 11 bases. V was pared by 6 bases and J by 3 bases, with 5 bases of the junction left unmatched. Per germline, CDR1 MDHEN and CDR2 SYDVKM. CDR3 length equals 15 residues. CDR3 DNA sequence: TGTGCCAGCAGCCCTAGACTAGCGGGGACAGATACGCAGTATTTT. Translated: CASSPRLAGTDTQYF. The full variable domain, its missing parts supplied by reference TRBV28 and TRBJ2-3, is DVKVTQSSRYLVKRTGEKVFLECVQDMDHENMFWYRQDPGLGLRLIYFSYDVKMKEKGDIPEGYSVSREKKERFSLILESASTNQTSMYLCASSPRLAGTDTQYFGPGTRLTVL.

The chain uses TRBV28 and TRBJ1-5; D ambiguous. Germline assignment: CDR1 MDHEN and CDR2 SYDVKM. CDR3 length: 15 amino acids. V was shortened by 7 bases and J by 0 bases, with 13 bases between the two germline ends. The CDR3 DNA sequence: TGTGCCAGCAAGAGTAGACTTGATAGCAATCAGCCCCAGCATTTT. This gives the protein CASKSRLDSNQPQHF.

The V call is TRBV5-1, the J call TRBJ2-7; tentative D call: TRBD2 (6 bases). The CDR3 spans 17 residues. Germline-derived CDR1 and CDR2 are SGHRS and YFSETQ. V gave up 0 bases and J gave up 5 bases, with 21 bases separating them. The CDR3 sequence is CASSLAGFTGEQDEQYF. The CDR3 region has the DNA TGCGCCAGCAGCTTGGCCGGTTTTACGGGAGAGCAAGACGAGCAGTACTTC.

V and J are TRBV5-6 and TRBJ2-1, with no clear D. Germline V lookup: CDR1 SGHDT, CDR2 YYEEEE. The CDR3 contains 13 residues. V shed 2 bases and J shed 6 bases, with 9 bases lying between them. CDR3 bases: TGTGCCAGCAGCTTATTCAGTGCCAATGAGCAGTTCTTC. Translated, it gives CASSLFSANEQFF.

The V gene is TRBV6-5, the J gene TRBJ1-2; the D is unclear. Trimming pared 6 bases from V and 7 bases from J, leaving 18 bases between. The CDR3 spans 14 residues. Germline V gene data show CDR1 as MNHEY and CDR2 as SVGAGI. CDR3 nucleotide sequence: TGTGCCAGCAGCCGAAACGGAGGACCGGTTGGCTACACCTTC. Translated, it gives CASSRNGGPVGYTF.

In DNA form, the CDR3 reads TGTGCCAGCGCCGGGACAGGAAGGTACGAGCAGTACTTC. This encodes CASAGTGRYEQYF. The chain recombines TRBV19 with TRBJ2-7; TRBD1 matches at 8 bases. Germline V gene sequence: CDR1 LNHDA, CDR2 SQIVND (reference sequence). Germline trimming cut 9 bases from V and 4 bases from J; bases unmatched to any gene: 8. CDR3 length: 13 residues. Together with reference TRBV19 and TRBJ2-7, the CDR3 gives the full variable domain: DGGITQSPKYLFRKEGQNVTLSCEQNLNHDAMYWYRQDPGQGLRLIYYSQIVNDFQKGDIAEGYSVSREKKESFPLTVTSAQKNPTAFYLCASAGTGRYEQYFGPGTRLTVT.

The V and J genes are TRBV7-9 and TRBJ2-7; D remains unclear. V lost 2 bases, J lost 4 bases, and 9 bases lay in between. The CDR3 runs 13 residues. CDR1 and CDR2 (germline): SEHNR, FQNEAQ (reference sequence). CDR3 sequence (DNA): TGTGCCAGCAGCTTACACAGACCTTACGAGCAGTACTTC. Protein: CASSLHRPYEQYF.

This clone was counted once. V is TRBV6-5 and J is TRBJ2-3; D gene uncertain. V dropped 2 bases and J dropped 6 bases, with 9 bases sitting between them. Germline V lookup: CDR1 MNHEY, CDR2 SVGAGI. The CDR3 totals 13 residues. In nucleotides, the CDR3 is TGTGCCAGCAGTTACCGACATAGGGATACGCAGTATTTT. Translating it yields CASSYRHRDTQYF.

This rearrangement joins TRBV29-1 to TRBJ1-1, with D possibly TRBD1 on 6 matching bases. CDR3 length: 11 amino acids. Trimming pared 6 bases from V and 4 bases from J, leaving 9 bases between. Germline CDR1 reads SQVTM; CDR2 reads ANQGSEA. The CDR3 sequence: CSVGGGTEAFF. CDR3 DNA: TGCAGCGTGGGAGGGGGCACTGAAGCTTTCTTT.

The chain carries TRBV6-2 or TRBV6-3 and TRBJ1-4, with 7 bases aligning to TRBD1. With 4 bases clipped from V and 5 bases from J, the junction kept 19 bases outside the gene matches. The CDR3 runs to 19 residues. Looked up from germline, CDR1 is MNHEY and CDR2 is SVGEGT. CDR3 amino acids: CASSFPYDRAWGENEKLFF. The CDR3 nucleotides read TGTGCCAGCAGTTTCCCGTACGACAGGGCCTGGGGAGAAAATGAAAAACTGTTTTTT.

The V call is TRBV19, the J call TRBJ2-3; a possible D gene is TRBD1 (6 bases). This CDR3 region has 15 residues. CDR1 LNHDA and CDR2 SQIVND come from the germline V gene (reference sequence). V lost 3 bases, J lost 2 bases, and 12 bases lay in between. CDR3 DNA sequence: TGTGCCAGTAGTATTACGGGACAACTCACAGATACGCAGTATTTT. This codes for CASSITGQLTDTQYF.

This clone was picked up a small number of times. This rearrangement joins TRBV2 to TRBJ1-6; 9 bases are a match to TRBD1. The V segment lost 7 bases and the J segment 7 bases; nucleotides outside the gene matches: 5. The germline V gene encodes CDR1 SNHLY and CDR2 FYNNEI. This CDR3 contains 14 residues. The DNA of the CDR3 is TGTGCCAGCAACCGCGACAGGGGGAATTCACCCCTCCACTTT. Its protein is CASNRDRGNSPLHF.

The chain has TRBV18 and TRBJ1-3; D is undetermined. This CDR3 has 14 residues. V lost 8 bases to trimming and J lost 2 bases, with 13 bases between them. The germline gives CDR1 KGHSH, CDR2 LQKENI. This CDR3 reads CASHPGNTGNTIYF. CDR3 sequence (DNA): TGTGCCAGCCACCCCGGGAACACTGGAAACACCATATATTTT.

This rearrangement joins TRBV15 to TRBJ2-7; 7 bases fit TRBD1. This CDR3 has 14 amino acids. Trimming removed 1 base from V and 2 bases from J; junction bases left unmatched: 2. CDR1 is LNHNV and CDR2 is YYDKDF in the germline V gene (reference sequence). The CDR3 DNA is TGTGCCACCAGCAGAGCGGGACAGACCTACGAGCAGTACTTC. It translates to CATSRAGQTYEQYF.

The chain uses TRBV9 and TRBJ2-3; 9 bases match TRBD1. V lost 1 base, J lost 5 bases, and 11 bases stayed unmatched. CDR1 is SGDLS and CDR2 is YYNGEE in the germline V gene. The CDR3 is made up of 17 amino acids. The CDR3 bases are TGTGCCAGCAGCGTAAAGGACAGGGGTCGTCCCGGAGATACGCAGTATTTT. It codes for CASSVKDRGRPGDTQYF.

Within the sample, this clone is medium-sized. The CDR3: CASSLGGARTGELFF. Written as DNA, the CDR3 is TGTGCCAGCAGCCTGGGGGGGGCGCGCACCGGGGAGCTGTTTTTT. The rearrangement joins TRBV3-1 (or the pseudogene TRBV3-2) to TRBJ2-2, with D perhaps matching TRBD2 (7 bases). Between the trimmed V and J ends, which lost 4 bases and 4 bases, there was a span of 13 bases. Germline V CDR1 and CDR2: LGHDT, YNNKEL (reference sequence). The CDR3 has 15 residues.

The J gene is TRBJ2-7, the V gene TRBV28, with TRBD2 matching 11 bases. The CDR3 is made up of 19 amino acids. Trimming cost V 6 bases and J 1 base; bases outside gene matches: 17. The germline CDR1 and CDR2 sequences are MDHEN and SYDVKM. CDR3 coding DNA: TGTGCCAGCAGGGGAGTAGCGGGAGGGGTAGGTCATACATCCTACGAGCAGTACTTC. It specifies CASRGVAGGVGHTSYEQYF.

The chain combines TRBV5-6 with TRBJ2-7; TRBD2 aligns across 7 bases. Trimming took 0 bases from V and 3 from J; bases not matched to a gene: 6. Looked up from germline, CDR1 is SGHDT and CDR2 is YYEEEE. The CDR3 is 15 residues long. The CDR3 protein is CASSLVGAGVYEQYF. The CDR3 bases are TGTGCCAGCAGCTTGGTAGGGGCGGGGGTCTACGAGCAGTACTTC.

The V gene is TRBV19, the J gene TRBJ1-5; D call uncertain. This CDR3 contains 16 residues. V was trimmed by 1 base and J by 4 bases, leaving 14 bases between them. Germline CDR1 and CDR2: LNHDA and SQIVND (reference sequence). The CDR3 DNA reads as TGTGCCAGTAGTATAGGTGAAGCCACGGGAAATCAGCCCCAGCATTTT. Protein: CASSIGEATGNQPQHF.

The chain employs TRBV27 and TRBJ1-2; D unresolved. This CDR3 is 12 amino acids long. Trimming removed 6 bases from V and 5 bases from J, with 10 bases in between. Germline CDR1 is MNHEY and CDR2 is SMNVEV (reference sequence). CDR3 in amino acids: CASRTPKYGYTF. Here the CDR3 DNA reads TGTGCCAGCAGAACACCCAAGTATGGCTACACCTTC.